This T cell receptor beta chain was profiled in a study of beta chain features in type 1 diabetes (dated by TCRdb to 2016 to 2018). For the study in its entirety: No differences in mean age, gender distribution, total cell number or subset yield were found between patients and healthy donors. The study compared the TCRB repertoires of sorted circulating CD4+ T cell subsets in recently diagnosed type 1 diabetes patients with those in matched healthy donors. Across all samples, approximately 98,000,000 sorted cells were examined, and cell number per subset correlated strongly with RNA yield. Regulatory and stem cell-like memory subsets were isolated from only 8 patients and about eight healthy donors, whereas naive and central memory subsets came from all 30 or so donors. Findings and caveats that apply to the study as a whole: Shorter templates might be favored by PCR, yet because patient and control samples were amplified and corrected together, any such skew would affect both groups equally. Because cDNA was sequenced instead of genomic DNA, highly expressing activated cells could be over-represented, though the groups showed no difference in activation or CD3 levels. At VDJ recombination sites, type 1 diabetes patients had fewer insertions and more deleted nucleotides, which implies abnormalities in thymic rearrangement. Type 1 diabetes patients showed a moderate but significant shortening of TCRB CDR3 length in all four CD4+ subsets. Because the HLA sub-analyses included only small numbers of individuals, any influence of HLA type on TCRB rearrangement was left unresolved. The naive, central memory and regulatory TCRB repertoires appeared to resemble one another more closely among patients than among healthy donors.

Each donor gave one peripheral blood draw, approximately 0.11 L on average, collected into heparinised tubes. Naive, central memory, regulatory and stem cell-like memory CD4+ T cells were sorted on a BD FACSAria II using a panel including CD45RO, CCR7, CD25, CD127, CD95 and CD27. All sorted populations exceeded 95% purity. PBMCs were isolated right away by Lymphoprep density gradient centrifugation and were stained directly, without culture. So that batch effects would be minimized, each experiment stained and sorted samples in pairs, pairing one healthy donor with one patient. Regarding this clone: It lacks a known antigen. No base-level quality is on record; no much larger clone is a single base apart.

The entire amount of isolated RNA was reverse transcribed using the High Capacity cDNA Reverse Transcription Kit, so the sequenced TCRB transcripts were expressed ones. Deep immunoSEQ sequencing was performed on naive, central memory and regulatory T cell samples, with an average of around 3.5 million total reads per sample. After sorted cells were lysed in RLT buffer, RNA was extracted with DNase-treated RNeasy Micro or Mini kits, with the choice depending on cell number. To prevent cross-contamination, every cell subset was processed on its own, while patient and healthy donor samples were processed together. The immunoSEQ multiplex PCR was used to amplify TCRB sequences from cDNA, generating 87-bp fragments that spanned the CDR3 region. The amplicons were sequenced using the Illumina HiSeq platform. In the original analysis: Synthetic template baselines were used to correct PCR bias computationally, reads within Hamming distance 2 were collapsed together, and singletons that could not be merged were discarded. Reads were aligned against IMGT to assign V, D and J genes, CDR3 length and insertions or deletions at six rearrangement sites. Within each subset, clonotype counts were normalized to sorted cell number, and only after that were true diversity and Gini coefficients computed with the tcR R package. The overlap coefficient, calculated on TCRB nucleotide sequences, was used to quantify repertoire sharing. This immuneACCESS table, as held by TCRdb, lists in-frame sequences with V and J called but not all clones. Of the missing ones, under half trace to an unresolved V gene in checked studies; the others have no known cause. The V and J calls and clone size were taken over from that table, and D and trimming were inferred from the DNA. The sample table records roughly 180,000 clones; around 8% of these occur just once. In total, the top ten clones hold about 0.9% of the sample.

The V end gives up 3 bases and the J end 5 bases, leaving 3 bases in the junction not matched to a gene. Including the terminal cysteine and phenylalanine, the CDR3 comprises 14 residues. Just the 42-base CDR3 DNA is kept, in frame starting at base 1. CDR1 and CDR2 were assigned from the germline V gene (reference sequence) as MNHEY and SMNVEV. Sequencing used central memory CD4+ T cells from blood. The clonotype originates from a middle-aged woman with type 1 diabetes. The rearrangement joined TRBV27 to TRBJ1-4; TRBD1 fits 7 bases in the junction. The CDR3 reads as follows: CASSLLGQNEKLFF. The sequenced DNA is TGTGCCAGCAGTTTGTTGGGACAGAATGAAAAACTGTTTTTT.